The 26 T cell receptor beta chains below all came from one sample that was sequenced in a study of Ad26.COV2.S vaccination and SARS-CoV-2 variants. Produced via immunoSEQ multiplex PCR; TCRdb's table is partial and in-frame only. The sample yields about 350,000 clones, about 90% seen once. The sample was peripheral blood, taken after recovery from COVID-19. These receptor sequences come from a human donor who had recovered from COVID-19.

V usage is TRBV2 and J usage is TRBJ2-2; 11 positions match TRBD1. The CDR3 contains 14 residues. Germline lookup yields CDR1 SNHLY and CDR2 FYNNEI. The J segment lost 5 bases and the V segment lost 6 bases, leaving 2 bases of the junction unmatched. The CDR3 DNA sequence: TGTGCCAGCAGACGGGACAGGGGGACCGGGGAGCTGTTTTTT. The encoded protein is CASRRDRGTGELFF.

The gene calls are TRBV24-1 and TRBJ2-7; weak D call: TRBD1 (6 bases). The CDR3 runs to 13 residues. Germline V gene sequence: CDR1 KGHDR, CDR2 SFDVKD. V dropped 4 bases and J dropped 3 bases, with 9 bases sitting between them. CDR3 sequence reads: CATSDGQSYEQYF. The DNA for the CDR3 is TGTGCCACCAGTGACGGACAGAGCTACGAGCAGTACTTC.

This chain connects TRBV5-4 to TRBJ1-2; TRBD1 agrees at 7 bases. Germline CDR1 reads SGHNT; CDR2 reads YYREEE (reference sequence). CDR3 length: 13 residues. V gave up 4 bases and J gave up 6 bases; unmatched junction bases: 6. CDR3 region: CASSKGTADGYTF. CDR3 coding DNA: TGTGCCAGCAGCAAAGGGACAGCAGATGGCTACACCTTC.

The chain has TRBV19 and TRBJ2-2, with TRBD2 matching over 11 bases. The germline V gene has CDR1 LNHDA and CDR2 SQIVND (reference sequence). V lost 4 bases, J lost 3 bases, and 1 base stayed unmatched. The CDR3 sequence is 15 residues long. CDR3 in DNA: TGTGCCAGTAGTAAACTAGCGGGGGACACCGGGGAGCTGTTTTTT. Its protein product is CASSKLAGDTGELFF.

The chain recombines TRBV7-2 with TRBJ2-7; 8 bases match TRBD1. The V segment lost 5 bases and the J segment 4 bases; nucleotides outside the gene matches: 4. Germline V gene data show CDR1 as SGHTA and CDR2 as FQGNSA. This CDR3 is built from 13 residues. CDR3 sequence: CASSLDRGYEQYF. CDR3 DNA sequence: TGTGCCAGCAGCCTCGACAGGGGTTACGAGCAGTACTTC.

The V call is TRBV5-1, the J call TRBJ1-1, with D unclear. Trimming took off 2 bases at V and 1 base at J, with 9 bases between the two ends. Germline V gives CDR1 SGHRS, CDR2 YFSETQ. This CDR3 has 14 residues. The CDR3 DNA reads TGCGCCAGCAGCTTCGGAGGGAAGAACACTGAAGCTTTCTTT. Translating gives CASSFGGKNTEAFF.

The chain joins TRBV14 to TRBJ2-1; 14 positions match TRBD2. Unmatched junction bases numbered 1, after V lost 5 bases and J lost 4 bases. The CDR3 length is 15 residues. Germline V CDR1 and CDR2: SGHDN, FVKESK. The CDR3 loop is CASSWTSGGYNEQFF. In DNA, the CDR3 is TGTGCCAGCAGCTGGACTAGCGGGGGGTACAATGAGCAGTTCTTC.

V gene TRBV19 combines with J gene TRBJ1-4; D call uncertain. Trimming stripped 2 bases from V and 0 bases from J, with 16 bases between. This CDR3 contains 18 residues. Germline CDR1 is LNHDA and CDR2 is SQIVND (reference sequence). CDR3 sequence (DNA): TGTGCCAGTAGTATATTGGCAGCTACATTAGCAACTAATGAAAAACTGTTTTTT. Its protein is CASSILAATLATNEKLFF. Full variable domain (remainder filled in from reference TRBV19 and TRBJ1-4): DGGITQSPKYLFRKEGQNVTLSCEQNLNHDAMYWYRQDPGQGLRLIYYSQIVNDFQKGDIAEGYSVSREKKESFPLTVTSAQKNPTAFYLCASSILAATLATNEKLFFGSGTQLSVL.

The rearrangement links TRBV5-5 to TRBJ1-3, with D hard to call. CDR1 is SGHKS and CDR2 is YYEKEE in the germline V gene (reference sequence). Trimming took 2 bases from V and 4 from J, leaving 10 bases between them. The CDR3 runs 14 residues. The CDR3 sequence is CASSFSGIGNTIYF. CDR3 bases: TGTGCCAGCAGCTTTTCCGGCATCGGAAACACCATATATTTT.

This clone came up once. The gene calls are TRBV13 and TRBJ1-2; 8 bases are a match to TRBD1. The V and J ends lost 0 bases and 6 bases, in that order; junction bases with no gene match: 3. Germline CDR1 is PRHDT and CDR2 is FYEKMQ (reference sequence). The CDR3 sequence is 14 residues long. The CDR3 DNA reads as TGTGCCAGCAGCTTAGGCGACAGGGGTCATGGCTACACCTTC. Translating it yields CASSLGDRGHGYTF.

The rearrangement links TRBV18 to TRBJ2-3; 8 nucleotides match TRBD1. Trimming took 6 bases from V and 0 from J; bases not matched to a gene: 2. The CDR3 is 14 amino acids. Germline V lookup: CDR1 KGHSH, CDR2 LQKENI. The CDR3 DNA follows: TGTGCCAGCTCGGACAGGGACAGCACAGATACGCAGTATTTT. Protein product: CASSDRDSTDTQYF.

The J gene is TRBJ1-6, the V gene TRBV9; D remains ambiguous. Trimming left V 3 bases short and J 8 bases short, with 12 bases between. The length of the CDR3 is 14 residues. Germline V CDR1 and CDR2: SGDLS, YYNGEE. CDR3 in amino acids: CASSEEESYSPLHF. The CDR3 nucleotides are TGTGCCAGCAGCGAGGAGGAGTCATATTCACCCCTCCACTTT.

J is TRBJ1-4 and V is TRBV10-3, with 10 bases identical to TRBD1. The trim removed 11 bases at V and 3 bases at J, leaving 6 bases unmatched. Germline-derived CDR1 and CDR2 are ENHRY and SYGVKD. The CDR3 length is 14 residues. The CDR3 protein is CAAGTGVPNEKLFF. CDR3 sequence (DNA): TGTGCCGCAGGGACAGGGGTACCTAATGAAAAACTGTTTTTT.

This chain uses TRBV9 with TRBJ1-1; D gene ambiguous. Germline-derived CDR1 and CDR2 are SGDLS and YYNGEE. Between the trimmed V and J ends, which lost 7 bases and 4 bases, there was a span of 17 bases. There are 14 residues in the CDR3. DNA for the CDR3: TGTGCCAGCGGGCAGGCCTCAACGGGCACTGAAGCTTTCTTT. It codes for CASGQASTGTEAFF.

The chain employs TRBV11-2 and TRBJ2-3, with TRBD2 as a possible D gene (5 bases). The CDR3 loop spans 16 amino acids. Trimming stripped 1 base from V and 2 bases from J, with 13 bases between. Germline CDR1 reads SGHAT; CDR2 reads FQNNGV. CDR3 nucleotide sequence: TGTGCCAGCAGCTTAGTCGTTCGGGGAAACACAGATACGCAGTATTTT. Translating it yields CASSLVVRGNTDTQYF.

The chain uses TRBV6-5 and TRBJ1-1; D perhaps matches TRBD1 (6 bases). The CDR3 totals 11 residues. Germline-derived CDR1 and CDR2 are MNHEY and SVGAGI. Trimming stripped 5 bases from V and 8 bases from J, with 9 bases between. The CDR3 reads CASSRGVEAFF. CDR3 sequence (DNA): TGTGCCAGCAGTAGGGGGGTAGAAGCTTTCTTT.

The V and J genes are TRBV11-2 and TRBJ1-1; maybe TRBD1 (6 bases). CDR1 is SGHAT, CDR2 FQNNGV, per germline. The CDR3 extends over 14 amino acids. Deletions cut 6 bases from V and 5 bases from J, with 16 bases between. The CDR3 nucleotides read TGTGCCAGCAGGGGAGAGGGGAGGGGGACTGAAGCTTTCTTT. It translates to CASRGEGRGTEAFF.

This chain joins TRBV7-9 and TRBJ2-2, with D uncertain. Between the trimmed V and J ends, which lost 5 bases and 6 bases, there was a span of 7 bases. CDR1 and CDR2 (germline): SEHNR, FQNEAQ (reference sequence). The CDR3 contains 12 residues. CDR3 nucleotides: TGTGCCAGCAGCCCCACCCCCGGGGAGCTGTTTTTT. This encodes CASSPTPGELFF.

The chain joins TRBV11-2 to TRBJ1-6; D gene uncertain. CDR3 length: 15 amino acids. Germline CDR1 and CDR2: SGHAT and FQNNGV. V lost 0 bases and J lost 7, with 10 bases in between. The CDR3 DNA follows: TGTGCCAGCAGCTTAGAAGGGCGGAAGAATTCACCCCTCCACTTT. Amino acid sequence: CASSLEGRKNSPLHF.

The chain is built from TRBV5-1 and TRBJ2-5; 8 bases are a match to TRBD1. Germline lookup yields CDR1 SGHRS and CDR2 YFSETQ. This CDR3 has 18 residues. V trimming: 0 bases; J trimming: 2 bases; junction bases outside the gene matches: 12. The CDR3 bases are TGCGCCAGCAGCTTGGGAGTACTGACAGGGGCCGCACAAGAGACCCAGTACTTC. Translating gives CASSLGVLTGAAQETQYF.

This chain links TRBV6-5 with TRBJ2-7, with 7 bases aligning to TRBD1. The CDR3 is 12 residues long. Germline values: CDR1 MNHEY, CDR2 SVGAGI. V was clipped by 9 bases and J by 4 bases; unmatched bases: 6. The CDR3 is CASGQELYEQYF. CDR3 coding DNA: TGTGCCAGTGGACAGGAGCTATACGAGCAGTACTTC.

V is TRBV24-1 and J is TRBJ2-3; possibly TRBD1 for D (5 bases). Trimming stripped 3 bases from V and 14 bases from J, with 14 bases between. The CDR3 is made up of 12 amino acids. Per germline, CDR1 KGHDR and CDR2 SFDVKD. CDR3 sequence reads: CATSDDSRSWYF. The CDR3 nucleotides read TGTGCCACCAGTGATGACAGTCGCTCGTGGTATTTT.

The chain recombines TRBV5-6 with TRBJ2-7; D unresolved. From germline, CDR1 is SGHDT and CDR2 YYEEEE. The CDR3 is 13 amino acids. V lost 2 bases, J lost 6 bases, and 12 bases lay in between. CDR3 region: CASSLGSGVEQYF. Here the CDR3 DNA reads TGTGCCAGCAGCTTAGGGTCTGGGGTCGAGCAGTACTTC.

On this clone itself: Mismatch with germline at one junction end may stem from a read error. The V and J genes are TRBV7-7 and TRBJ2-7, with 12 bases matching TRBD2. There are 16 residues in the CDR3. Germline CDR1 SSHAT, CDR2 FNYEAQ (reference sequence). CDR3 nucleotides: TGTGCTAGCAGCGCCGGGACTAGCGGGTTCGTGGGCGAGCAGTACTTC. It encodes CASSAGTSGFVGEQYF.

V usage is TRBV14 and J usage is TRBJ2-7; D is unclear. V gave up 5 bases and J gave up 5 bases, with 19 bases separating them. This CDR3 is built from 15 residues. Germline loops: CDR1 SGHDN, CDR2 FVKESK. The CDR3 region is CASSSAPGTFNEQYF. In nucleotides, the CDR3 is TGTGCCAGCAGCTCAGCCCCGGGTACCTTTAACGAGCAGTACTTC.

The chain has TRBV6-2 or TRBV6-3 and TRBJ1-2; no clear D gene. This CDR3 is built from 16 residues. The V gene's germline CDR1 is MNHEY and CDR2 SVGEGT. Deletions cut 0 bases from V and 0 bases from J, with 11 bases between. CDR3: CASSYSSMKSNYGYTF. The CDR3 DNA reads TGTGCCAGCAGTTACTCGTCCATGAAATCTAACTATGGCTACACCTTC.